What follows is one T cell receptor beta chain and its context. V lost 7 bases to trimming and J lost 5 bases; unmatched junction nucleotides: 3. Germline V gene sequence: CDR1 MNHEY, CDR2 SVGAGI. The CDR3 spans 12 residues. The data belong to a study of CD8+ T cells in alopecia areata. Extracted from the samples, RNA was reverse transcribed into cDNA to serve as the sequencing template. The repertoire was sequenced with immunoSEQ multiplex PCR; TCRdb's copy has only in-frame clones and lacks some. Of fewer than 110,000 clones in the sample, 55% to 75% were seen once. The treatment here: oral pan-JAK inhibitor, 5-10 mg twice daily.

This chain joins TRBV6-5 and TRBJ2-5; 8 nucleotides match TRBD1. The clonotype was recovered from a human donor with alopecia areata. This specimen was CD8+ T cells sorted from blood, taken at approximately week 56, from a patient treated with tofacitinib. Written as DNA, the CDR3 is TGTGCCAGCAAGGACAGGGTCGAGACCCAGTACTTC. Its protein product is CASKDRVETQYF.